This T cell receptor beta chain was obtained from a study of control samples from healthy donors and cancer patients. Only in-frame clones appear in the TCRdb table, and some are missing; sequencing was by immunoSEQ multiplex PCR. The sample has approximately 52,000 clones, about nine tenths seen once. CDR3 length equals 14 residues. Trimming removed 2 bases at V and 7 bases at J, with 11 bases between. The germline V gene has CDR1 MNHEY and CDR2 SVGEGT. The rearrangement uses TRBV6-2 or TRBV6-3 and TRBJ1-4; D is uncertain. Sequenced: PBMCs. The receptor's source is a man aged 55 to 70 with head and neck cancer. The DNA for the CDR3 is TGTGCCAGCAGTTACCGGGAGGGAGGTGAAAAACTGTTTTTT. Translation gives CASSYREGGEKLFF.